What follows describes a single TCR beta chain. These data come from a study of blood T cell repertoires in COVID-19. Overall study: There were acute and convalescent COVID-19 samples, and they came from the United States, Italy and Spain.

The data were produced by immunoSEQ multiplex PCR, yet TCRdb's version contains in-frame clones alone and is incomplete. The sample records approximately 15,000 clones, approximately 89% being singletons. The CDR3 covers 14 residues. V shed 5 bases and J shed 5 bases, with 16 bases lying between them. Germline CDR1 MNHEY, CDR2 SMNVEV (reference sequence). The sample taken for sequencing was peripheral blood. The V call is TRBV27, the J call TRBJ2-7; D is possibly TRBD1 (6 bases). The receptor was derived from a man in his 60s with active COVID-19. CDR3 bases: TGTGCCAGCAGTCAACAGGGATCTATCAACGAGCAGTACTTC. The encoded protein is CASSQQGSINEQYF.